These T cell receptor beta chains were read from a single sample in a study of T cell repertoires in cytomegalovirus infection. TCRdb fed the reads into MiXCR, producing one record per CDR3 protein. The sample lists around 530,000 distinct CDR3 sequences, approximately 25% occurring once. Sequenced sample: PBMCs. Receptors originate from a human donor in good health (CMV status not recorded). Some clones in this sample may be carry-over from other donors' samples. CDR3s include the opening cysteine and the closing phenylalanine or tryptophan. Fields, in order: J gene, CDR3 length, clone size, D gene, V gene, CDR3 DNA, CDR3 protein. D genes are given only for firm matches. The size entry is marked missing in some rows and otherwise reads once, few, many or a size class.

j_call: TRBJ2-3
cdr3_length: 13
clone_size: many
d_call: TRBD2
v_call: TRBV12-3/TRBV12-4
cdr3_nt: TGTGCCAGCAGCCCCGATAGCGGGAGGGCCGAGTATTTT
cdr3_aa: CASSPDSGRAEYF

j_call: TRBJ2-5
cdr3_length: 13
clone_size: .
d_call: .
v_call: TRBV27
cdr3_nt: TGTGCCAGCAGTTTTTATCTAGGGGAGACCCAGTACTTC
cdr3_aa: CASSFYLGETQYF

j_call: TRBJ2-1
cdr3_length: 15
clone_size: .
d_call: TRBD1
v_call: TRBV19
cdr3_nt: TGTGCCAGTAGTATGACAGGGGGACACTACAATGAGCAGTTCTTC
cdr3_aa: CASSMTGGHYNEQFF

j_call: TRBJ2-2
cdr3_length: 14
clone_size: .
d_call: .
v_call: TRBV24-1
cdr3_nt: TGTGCCAGCCGCGGGGTCTCGGGCACCGGGGAGCTGTTTTTT
cdr3_aa: CASRGVSGTGELFF

j_call: TRBJ2-1
cdr3_length: 11
clone_size: few
d_call: .
v_call: TRBV5-6
cdr3_nt: TGTGCCAGCAGCTTGAATTATGAGCAGTTCTTC
cdr3_aa: CASSLNYEQFF

j_call: TRBJ2-2
cdr3_length: 15
clone_size: .
d_call: .
v_call: TRBV14
cdr3_nt: TGTGCCAGCAGCCCTGTCGGGGTCAACACCGGGGAGCTGTTTTTT
cdr3_aa: CASSPVGVNTGELFF

j_call: TRBJ1-6
cdr3_length: 13
clone_size: few
d_call: .
v_call: TRBV5-3
cdr3_nt: TGTGCCAGCAGCTCCGGGACAAATTCACCCCTCCACTTT
cdr3_aa: CASSSGTNSPLHF

j_call: TRBJ2-2
cdr3_length: 15
clone_size: many
d_call: .
v_call: TRBV7-2
cdr3_nt: TGTGCCAGCAGCCGCGACAGCGCGAACACCGGGGAGCTGTTTTTT
cdr3_aa: CASSRDSANTGELFF

j_call: TRBJ1-1
cdr3_length: 13
clone_size: few
d_call: .
v_call: TRBV7-8
cdr3_nt: TGTGCCAGCAGCGACAGAGGGGAAACTGAAGCTTTCTTT
cdr3_aa: CASSDRGETEAFF

j_call: TRBJ1-1
cdr3_length: 15
clone_size: .
d_call: .
v_call: TRBV6-5
cdr3_nt: TGTGCCAGCAGTTTACACAGGACGGGCGGCACTGAAGCTTTCTTT
cdr3_aa: CASSLHRTGGTEAFF

j_call: TRBJ1-2
cdr3_length: 14
clone_size: few
d_call: TRBD1
v_call: TRBV6-2/TRBV6-3
cdr3_nt: TGTGCCAGCAGTCCGAACGACAGGGCCTATGGCTACACCTTC
cdr3_aa: CASSPNDRAYGYTF

j_call: TRBJ2-1
cdr3_length: 15
clone_size: .
d_call: .
v_call: TRBV29-1
cdr3_nt: TGCAGCGCTCTAGGGATAATAATCTTACGCAATGAGCAGTTCTTC
cdr3_aa: CSALGIIILRNEQFF

j_call: TRBJ1-3
cdr3_length: 17
clone_size: many
d_call: TRBD1
v_call: TRBV11-2
cdr3_nt: TGTGCCAGCAGGGCCGGGACAGGGAATTCACCTGGAAACACCATATATTTT
cdr3_aa: CASRAGTGNSPGNTIYF

j_call: TRBJ1-2
cdr3_length: 17
clone_size: many
d_call: .
v_call: TRBV28
cdr3_nt: TGTGCCAGCAGTTTATTGGGCCCGGAGACAGCCGTCTATGGCTACACCTTC
cdr3_aa: CASSLLGPETAVYGYTF

j_call: TRBJ2-2
cdr3_length: 15
clone_size: .
d_call: .
v_call: TRBV28
cdr3_nt: TGTGCCAGCAGTTTATCCCGGGGGCGCGCGGGGGAGCTGTTTTTT
cdr3_aa: CASSLSRGRAGELFF

j_call: TRBJ2-1
cdr3_length: 12
clone_size: .
d_call: .
v_call: TRBV5-4
cdr3_nt: TGTGCCAGCAGCGACCGAGATGGTGAGCAGTTCTTC
cdr3_aa: CASSDRDGEQFF

j_call: TRBJ2-1
cdr3_length: 11
clone_size: few
d_call: .
v_call: TRBV12-3/TRBV12-4
cdr3_nt: TGTGCCAGCAGTTCAATCAATGAGCAGTTCTTC
cdr3_aa: CASSSINEQFF

j_call: TRBJ2-3
cdr3_length: 14
clone_size: .
d_call: .
v_call: TRBV30
cdr3_nt: TGTGCCTGGAGTTGGGGAGGGGGCGGAGATACGCAGTATTTT
cdr3_aa: CAWSWGGGGDTQYF

j_call: TRBJ2-1
cdr3_length: 17
clone_size: .
d_call: .
v_call: TRBV19
cdr3_nt: TGTGCCAGTAGTACTGGGGCCGGGTCCCCTATATTCAATGAGCAGTTCTTC
cdr3_aa: CASSTGAGSPIFNEQFF

j_call: TRBJ1-4
cdr3_length: 16
clone_size: .
d_call: TRBD1
v_call: TRBV6-5
cdr3_nt: TGTGCCAGCAGTTCTTACAGGGGGATCGGTAATGAAAAACTGTTTTTT
cdr3_aa: CASSSYRGIGNEKLFF

j_call: TRBJ2-5
cdr3_length: 15
clone_size: few
d_call: .
v_call: TRBV14
cdr3_nt: TGTGCCAGCAGCCACTCAAGACGGGTTCAAGAGACCCAGTACTTC
cdr3_aa: CASSHSRRVQETQYF

j_call: TRBJ1-1
cdr3_length: 15
clone_size: .
d_call: .
v_call: TRBV6-1
cdr3_nt: TGTGCCAGCAGTCCACCCGCAGGGAAGAACACTGAAGCTTTCTTT
cdr3_aa: CASSPPAGKNTEAFF

j_call: TRBJ1-1
cdr3_length: 17
clone_size: few
d_call: .
v_call: TRBV11-2
cdr3_nt: TGTGCCAGCAGCTTAGGTAGCAGGCGGTCAACGGACACTGAAGCTTTCTTT
cdr3_aa: CASSLGSRRSTDTEAFF

j_call: TRBJ2-1
cdr3_length: 15
clone_size: many
d_call: .
v_call: TRBV7-2
cdr3_nt: TGTGCCAGCAGCCAGCGGTGGGGGAACTACAATGAGCAGTTCTTC
cdr3_aa: CASSQRWGNYNEQFF

j_call: TRBJ2-7
cdr3_length: 15
clone_size: few
d_call: .
v_call: TRBV4-1
cdr3_nt: TGCGCCAGCAGCCAAAGAGGAGAATTCTCCTACGAGCAGTACTTC
cdr3_aa: CASSQRGEFSYEQYF

j_call: TRBJ2-2
cdr3_length: 16
clone_size: .
d_call: TRBD2
v_call: TRBV27
cdr3_nt: TGTGCCAGCAGTTCCTCGACTAGCGGGAGATCCGGGGAGCTGTTTTTT
cdr3_aa: CASSSSTSGRSGELFF

j_call: TRBJ2-5
cdr3_length: 15
clone_size: many
d_call: TRBD2
v_call: TRBV7-2
cdr3_nt: TGTGCCAGCAGGCCAACCGGGACTAGGGGTGAGACCCAGTACTTC
cdr3_aa: CASRPTGTRGETQYF

j_call: TRBJ1-4
cdr3_length: 13
clone_size: .
d_call: .
v_call: TRBV10-2
cdr3_nt: TGCGCCAGCAAACGGGCAACTAATGAAAAACTGTTTTTT
cdr3_aa: CASKRATNEKLFF

j_call: TRBJ1-1
cdr3_length: 14
clone_size: many
d_call: .
v_call: TRBV7-2
cdr3_nt: TGTGCCAGCAGCATCGGGACGGTGAACACTGAAGCTTTCTTT
cdr3_aa: CASSIGTVNTEAFF

j_call: TRBJ1-5
cdr3_length: 19
clone_size: few
d_call: .
v_call: TRBV18
cdr3_nt: TGTGCCAGCTCACCACCGGGCTACCGCTGGGGTCGGGGCAATCAGCCCCAGCATTTT
cdr3_aa: CASSPPGYRWGRGNQPQHF

j_call: TRBJ2-1
cdr3_length: 14
clone_size: .
d_call: .
v_call: TRBV7-2
cdr3_nt: TGTGCCAGCAGCTTAGTTTATTCCGTCAATGAGCAGTTCTTC
cdr3_aa: CASSLVYSVNEQFF

j_call: TRBJ1-1
cdr3_length: 17
clone_size: .
d_call: TRBD1
v_call: TRBV6-1
cdr3_nt: TGTGCCAGCAGTAGCGGTAGACAGGGGTTCCCCGGCACTGAAGCTTTCTTT
cdr3_aa: CASSSGRQGFPGTEAFF

j_call: TRBJ2-1
cdr3_length: 16
clone_size: few
d_call: TRBD2
v_call: TRBV24-1
cdr3_nt: TGTGCCACCAGTGATTTAGCGGGGGCTGGAAAGAATGAGCAGTTCTTC
cdr3_aa: CATSDLAGAGKNEQFF

j_call: TRBJ1-3
cdr3_length: 14
clone_size: few
d_call: .
v_call: TRBV6-5
cdr3_nt: TGTGCCAGCAGTTCGGAGTTCTCTGGAAACACCATATATTTT
cdr3_aa: CASSSEFSGNTIYF

j_call: TRBJ1-1
cdr3_length: 11
clone_size: few
d_call: .
v_call: TRBV6-6
cdr3_nt: TGTGCCAGCAGTTACTCAGCTGAAGCTTTCTTT
cdr3_aa: CASSYSAEAFF

j_call: TRBJ2-3
cdr3_length: 14
clone_size: .
d_call: TRBD2
v_call: TRBV20-1
cdr3_nt: TGCAGTGCTGAGAAGCGGGAGTGGACAGATACGCAGTATTTT
cdr3_aa: CSAEKREWTDTQYF

j_call: TRBJ2-1
cdr3_length: 13
clone_size: .
d_call: .
v_call: TRBV11-2
cdr3_nt: TGTGCCAGCAGCCCAACGATACCTATGCCACTCTTCTTC
cdr3_aa: CASSPTIPMPLFF

j_call: TRBJ1-6
cdr3_length: 15
clone_size: .
d_call: .
v_call: TRBV18
cdr3_nt: TGTGCCAGCTCACGCGGACACGCTAATAATTCACCCCTCCACTTT
cdr3_aa: CASSRGHANNSPLHF

j_call: TRBJ2-1
cdr3_length: 16
clone_size: once
d_call: TRBD2
v_call: TRBV7-9
cdr3_nt: TGTGCCAGCAGCTTACAGTGGACTAGCGGCAACAATGAGCAGTTCTTC
cdr3_aa: CASSLQWTSGNNEQFF

j_call: TRBJ2-4
cdr3_length: 17
clone_size: .
d_call: TRBD2
v_call: TRBV28
cdr3_nt: TGTGCCAGCAGTTTACCGCGCGGGAGGCTAGCCAAAAACATTCAGTACTTC
cdr3_aa: CASSLPRGRLAKNIQYF

j_call: TRBJ2-1
cdr3_length: 15
clone_size: .
d_call: TRBD2
v_call: TRBV12-3/TRBV12-4
cdr3_nt: TGTGCCAGCAGCTCCCTGGCTAGCGGGCTCAATGAGCAGTTCTTC
cdr3_aa: CASSSLASGLNEQFF

j_call: TRBJ2-1
cdr3_length: 17
clone_size: .
d_call: .
v_call: TRBV28
cdr3_nt: TGTGCCAGCATCACCACGGACGGAACCGGGCAATACAATGAGCAGTTCTTC
cdr3_aa: CASITTDGTGQYNEQFF

j_call: TRBJ1-2
cdr3_length: 13
clone_size: .
d_call: .
v_call: TRBV19
cdr3_nt: TGTGCCAGTCTTACAGGTCTCCGCCATGGCTACACCTTC
cdr3_aa: CASLTGLRHGYTF

j_call: TRBJ2-1
cdr3_length: 16
clone_size: few
d_call: TRBD2
v_call: TRBV7-9
cdr3_nt: TGTGCCAGCAGCCCGGCGGCGGGAGGGAGATACAATGAGCAGTTCTTC
cdr3_aa: CASSPAAGGRYNEQFF

j_call: TRBJ1-1
cdr3_length: 16
clone_size: .
d_call: .
v_call: TRBV6-5
cdr3_nt: TGTGCCAGCAGTTACAGCAGCAGTGGGGGGAAGGCTGAAGCTTTCTTT
cdr3_aa: CASSYSSSGGKAEAFF

j_call: TRBJ2-5
cdr3_length: 17
clone_size: few
d_call: TRBD2
v_call: TRBV6-2/TRBV6-3
cdr3_nt: TGTGCCAGCAGCCACACGGGACTAGCGGGAGGGCGGGAGACCCAGTACTTC
cdr3_aa: CASSHTGLAGGRETQYF

j_call: TRBJ2-3
cdr3_length: 15
clone_size: few
d_call: TRBD2
v_call: TRBV11-2
cdr3_nt: TGTGCCAGCAGCTTAATGGGACTAGGAGCAGATACGCAGTATTTT
cdr3_aa: CASSLMGLGADTQYF

j_call: TRBJ2-3
cdr3_length: 13
clone_size: .
d_call: TRBD2
v_call: TRBV29-1
cdr3_nt: TGCAGCGTTTTTGGGCGGGAGTTAGATACGCAGTATTTT
cdr3_aa: CSVFGRELDTQYF

j_call: TRBJ2-4
cdr3_length: 13
clone_size: many
d_call: .
v_call: TRBV19
cdr3_nt: TGTGCCAGTAGCGGGCTAGTGAAAAACATTCAGTACTTC
cdr3_aa: CASSGLVKNIQYF

j_call: TRBJ2-3
cdr3_length: 16
clone_size: few
d_call: TRBD2
v_call: TRBV29-1
cdr3_nt: TGCAGCGTTGATGGCCTAGCGGGAAGGCGCACAGATACGCAGTATTTT
cdr3_aa: CSVDGLAGRRTDTQYF

j_call: TRBJ2-1
cdr3_length: 13
clone_size: .
d_call: .
v_call: TRBV20-1
cdr3_nt: TGCAGTGCTAGTCCGGGACAAGCCGATGAGCAGTTCTTC
cdr3_aa: CSASPGQADEQFF

j_call: TRBJ2-3
cdr3_length: 14
clone_size: few
d_call: TRBD2
v_call: TRBV27
cdr3_nt: TGTGCCAGCAGTTTGACTAGCGGGAGTTATACGCAGTATTTT
cdr3_aa: CASSLTSGSYTQYF

j_call: TRBJ1-5
cdr3_length: 15
clone_size: .
d_call: .
v_call: TRBV5-6
cdr3_nt: TGTGCCAGCAGCTTGGCCAACGGGTTGCACCAGCCCCAGCATTTT
cdr3_aa: CASSLANGLHQPQHF

j_call: TRBJ2-1
cdr3_length: 13
clone_size: .
d_call: .
v_call: TRBV7-2
cdr3_nt: TGTGCCAGCAGCTTAAGGGGAGGCGAGGAGCAGTTCTTC
cdr3_aa: CASSLRGGEEQFF

j_call: TRBJ2-1
cdr3_length: 16
clone_size: few
d_call: TRBD1
v_call: TRBV7-3
cdr3_nt: TGTGCCAGCAGCGGAACCAGGGGGCCCTCCTACAATGAGCAGTTCTTC
cdr3_aa: CASSGTRGPSYNEQFF

j_call: TRBJ2-7
cdr3_length: 15
clone_size: many
d_call: TRBD2
v_call: TRBV7-2
cdr3_nt: TGTGCCAGCAGCTTAGCTAGGACTAGGGGAGAGGAGGCGTACTTC
cdr3_aa: CASSLARTRGEEAYF

j_call: TRBJ2-3
cdr3_length: 13
clone_size: .
d_call: .
v_call: TRBV4-3
cdr3_nt: TGCGCCAGCAGCCAAGATCAGGGGTCGACGCAGTATTTT
cdr3_aa: CASSQDQGSTQYF